These 10 T cell receptor beta chains were all obtained from the same sample, sequenced in a study of T cell repertoires in cytomegalovirus infection. TCRdb reprocessed the reads via MiXCR and lists one record per CDR3 protein. This sample carries roughly 300,000 distinct CDR3 sequences, roughly a quarter of them seen once, and the ten largest clones take approximately 13%. The material sequenced was PBMCs. Receptor source: a human donor in good health (CMV status not recorded). Some clones in this sample may be carry-over from other donors' samples.

This clonotype was picked up a small number of times. The chain combines TRBV28 with TRBJ2-4, with D maybe TRBD1 (6 bases). Per germline, CDR1 MDHEN and CDR2 SYDVKM. V lost 8 bases, J lost 8 bases, and 19 bases lay in between. This CDR3 has 14 amino acids. This CDR3 reads CASGPQGFSDIQYF. CDR3 nucleotides: TGTGCCAGCGGTCCTCAGGGGTTTTCGGACATTCAGTACTTC.

This clonotype occurred a few times. The chain carries TRBV10-3 and TRBJ2-7; the D is unclear. The CDR3 is 12 amino acids. Between the trimmed V and J ends, which lost 8 bases and 2 bases, there was a span of 10 bases. Germline V gene data show CDR1 as ENHRY and CDR2 as SYGVKD. The CDR3 loop reads CAIGQVPYEQYF. The CDR3 DNA reads TGTGCCATCGGGCAAGTGCCCTACGAGCAGTACTTC.

In its sample, this clonotype was seen many times. CDR3 loop: CASSYAGQGADEQFF. Here the CDR3 DNA reads TGTGCCAGCAGCTACGCTGGACAGGGGGCCGATGAGCAGTTCTTC. The gene calls are TRBV7-2 and TRBJ2-1, with 11 bases identical to TRBD1. V lost 4 bases, J lost 8 bases, and 7 bases stayed unmatched. Germline assignment: CDR1 SGHTA and CDR2 FQGNSA. The CDR3 extends over 15 amino acids.

This clonotype was recorded at least ten times. This chain joins TRBV11-3 and TRBJ2-1; 12 nucleotides match TRBD2. Germline-derived CDR1 and CDR2 are SGHNT and YENEEA. The trim removed 5 bases at V and 6 bases at J, leaving 8 bases unmatched. The CDR3 has 16 amino acids. CDR3 in DNA: TGTGCCAGCAGCCTAGCCGGGACTAGCGGGTTCAATGAGCAGTTCTTC. The encoded protein is CASSLAGTSGFNEQFF. The full variable domain, completed using reference TRBV11-3 and TRBJ2-1, is EAGVVQSPRYKIIEKKQPVAFWCNPISGHNTLYWYLQNLGQGPELLIRYENEEAVDDSQLPKDRFSAERLKGVDSTLKIQPAELGDSAVYLCASSLAGTSGFNEQFFGPGTRLTVL.

This clonotype was recorded at least ten times. The rearrangement uses TRBV7-2 and TRBJ1-1; the D is unclear. The CDR3 runs 15 residues. From germline, CDR1 is SGHTA and CDR2 FQGNSA. Trimming removed 1 base from V and 8 bases from J, with 17 bases in between. CDR3 DNA: TGTGCCAGCAGCTTAGATCGGCAGACTTCCAGGGAAGCTTTCTTT. It translates to CASSLDRQTSREAFF.

This clonotype was recorded a few times. The V gene is TRBV19, the J gene TRBJ1-5; D unclear. V dropped 3 bases and J dropped 2 bases, with 11 bases sitting between them. The CDR3 covers 15 residues. CDR1 and CDR2 (germline): LNHDA, SQIVND (reference sequence). The CDR3 DNA sequence: TGTGCCAGTAGTATTTTGAGGAACGGCAATCAGCCCCAGCATTTT. Residues: CASSILRNGNQPQHF.

This clonotype was observed a handful of times. This chain connects TRBV6-1 to TRBJ2-7; the D call may be TRBD1 or TRBD2 (5 bases each). CDR3 size: 17 residues. The V end was cut by 5 bases, the J end by 0 bases, with 20 bases between. CDR1 MNHNS and CDR2 SASEGT come from the germline V gene. The CDR3 sequence: CASSYSAGTASSYEQYF. CDR3 nucleotides: TGTGCCAGCAGTTATTCCGCCGGGACCGCGAGCTCCTACGAGCAGTACTTC.

Many counts were recorded for this clonotype. The V and J genes are TRBV11-2 and TRBJ2-1; 7 bases agree with TRBD2. The CDR3 sequence is 17 residues long. V shed 4 bases, J shed 0 bases, and the junction held 9 bases outside the gene matches. In germline, CDR1 is SGHAT, CDR2 FQNNGV. The CDR3 protein is CASSSPGGWSSYNEQFF. The CDR3 coding sequence is TGTGCCAGCAGCTCTCCGGGGGGATGGAGCTCCTACAATGAGCAGTTCTTC.

For this clonotype: A much larger clone differs from this one at a single base, so this may be a read error. The rearrangement joins TRBV7-2 to TRBJ1-5, with D hard to call. The germline CDR1 and CDR2 sequences are SGHTA and FQGNSA. The CDR3 has 13 residues. V lost 3 bases, J lost 3 bases, and 6 bases lay in between. The CDR3 is CASSLVHNQPQHF. The DNA of the CDR3 is TGTGCCAGCAGCTTGGTGCACAATCAGCCCCAGCATTTT.

This chain links TRBV6-6 with TRBJ1-1; no definite D call. Looked up from germline, CDR1 is MNHNY and CDR2 is SVGAGI (reference sequence). This CDR3 contains 16 residues. Trimming pared 5 bases from V and 1 base from J, leaving 17 bases between. The CDR3 DNA sequence: TGTGCCAGCAGTCCCATGAGGTGGACCGGGAACACTGAAGCTTTCTTT. Translated, it gives CASSPMRWTGNTEAFF.